The present TCR beta chain was sequenced within a study of shared clonotypes between healthy human individuals. Study at large: Samples came from a couple of female and a few male donors aged 18 to 49. The study, taken as a whole, reports: Sharing across a few donors was seen in 5% to 5.5% of naive CD4 clonotypes. Generally, naive subsets came out with larger estimated richness than memory subsets.

The germline V and J ends were trimmed by 5 bases and 1 base, with 19 bases remaining between them. Germline V gene sequence: CDR1 SGHKS, CDR2 YYEKEE (reference sequence). This CDR3 is 17 amino acids long. A note on this clone: The target antigen is unknown.

Using immunoSEQ multiplex PCR, the repertoire was profiled, and TCRdb retains in-frame clones only, with some absent. The table records about 230,000 clones, just over 65% of them present only once. This chain joins TRBV5-5 and TRBJ2-1; the D call may be TRBD1 or TRBD2 (5 bases each). The TCR was taken from a man aged 30 to 39 in good health. Source material: memory CD4+ T cells sorted from blood. Sample subset: CD45RA-negative fraction. CDR3 DNA sequence: TGTGCCAGCAGTCTCTCGGGACGTAGGAGTTCCTACAATGAGCAGTTCTTC. Translation gives CASSLSGRRSSYNEQFF.